This passage covers 29 T cell receptor beta chains from one sample sequenced in a study of T cells in Graves' hyperthyroidism and ophthalmopathy (dated by TCRdb to 2018 to 2020). The library was built by means of multiplex PCR. For sequencing, an Illumina HiSeq 2000 was employed. The TCR beta CDR3 regions were amplified from the RNA transcripts. The first round of RT-PCR for the TCR CDR3 was performed with the HTBI primer set and the Qiagen OneStep RT-PCR kit. TCRdb reworked the public reads: Q25 trimming with fastp, MiXCR clone assembly, productive beta chains retained. Merged by CDR3 protein, the rows form single entries marked with the most common genes and DNA. This sample has hundreds of thousands of distinct CDR3 sequences in its table, and 11% to 15% of those were observed once. The leading ten clones occupy approximately 10% of the sample. Source material: blood. Receptors originate from a woman aged 18 to 35 with Graves' hyperthyroidism.

This clonotype was counted many times. The DNA of the CDR3 is TGTGCCAGCAGCCCTTGGGAGGGCCTATACGAGCAGTACTTC. It translates to CASSPWEGLYEQYF. The chain is built from TRBV28 and TRBJ2-7; 7 bases align to TRBD2. This CDR3 has 14 amino acids. Trimming took 6 bases from V and 4 from J; bases not matched to a gene: 9. CDR1 and CDR2 (germline): MDHEN, SYDVKM.

This clonotype came up a few times. This chain connects TRBV7-9 to TRBJ2-2, with D maybe TRBD1 (5 bases). Germline lookup yields CDR1 SEHNR and CDR2 FQNEAQ (reference sequence). This CDR3 contains 16 residues. V lost 0 bases and J 7 bases, leaving 15 bases between the germline ends. The CDR3 here is CASSLAQGGYDGELFF. DNA of the CDR3: TGTGCCAGCAGCTTAGCCCAGGGTGGTTATGACGGGGAGCTGTTTTTT.

The V gene is TRBV27, the J gene TRBJ2-1; D uncertain. Germline loops: CDR1 MNHEY, CDR2 SMNVEV (reference sequence). The V end lost 6 bases, the J end lost 0 bases, and 12 bases lay between the germline ends. The CDR3 is 15 amino acids. CDR3 coding DNA: TGTGCCAGCAGCCCCACCTTCAGCTCCTACAATGAGCAGTTCTTC. Its protein product is CASSPTFSSYNEQFF.

In this sample, this clonotype turned up a few times. This chain connects TRBV10-3 to TRBJ1-2, with 8 bases lining up with TRBD1. The junction had 8 bases not matched to a gene; V was cut back by 2 bases and J by 3 bases. The CDR3 is 16 amino acids. Germline V gives CDR1 ENHRY, CDR2 SYGVKD. The CDR3 DNA sequence: TGTGCCATCAGTGAGGAAGCTGGACAGGGCCACTATGGCTACACCTTC. Translated, it gives CAISEEAGQGHYGYTF.

The CDR3 nucleotides are TGTGCCAGCAGCTTAGGACCCCCGGGGCGCGGTGGCTACACCTTC. As protein: CASSLGPPGRGGYTF. The chain has TRBV7-2 and TRBJ1-2; maybe TRBD1 (5 bases). The CDR3 covers 15 residues. Germline CDR1 reads SGHTA; CDR2 reads FQGNSA. Trimming pared 1 base from V and 7 bases from J, leaving 16 bases between.

This clonotype was detected many times. The CDR3 DNA reads TGTGCCAGCAGCCCCCATTGGAACACTGAAGCTTTCTTT. Its protein product is CASSPHWNTEAFF. The chain is built from TRBV11-2 and TRBJ1-1; no clear D gene. Trimming left V 5 bases short and J 1 base short, with 8 bases between. This CDR3 is 13 amino acids long. Germline CDR1 reads SGHAT; CDR2 reads FQNNGV.

This clonotype was seen only a few times. This rearrangement joins TRBV4-3 to TRBJ2-4; 7 bases agree with TRBD2. V shed 1 base, J shed 8 bases, and the junction held 8 bases outside the gene matches. Germline CDR1 and CDR2: LGHNA and YSLEER. CDR3 length equals 15 residues. The CDR3 DNA reads TGCGCCAGCAGCCAAGCTGGACTAGTGGGGGACATTCAGTACTTC. It encodes CASSQAGLVGDIQYF.

This chain uses TRBV11-2 with TRBJ2-1; the D gene could be TRBD1 or TRBD2 (7 bases each). The CDR3 is 13 amino acids. CDR1 is SGHAT, CDR2 FQNNGV, per germline. Trimming removed 7 bases from V and 8 bases from J, with 15 bases in between. In nucleotides, the CDR3 is TGTGCCAGCATGGGTGGGAGGGGGCATGAGCAGTTCTTC. Protein: CASMGGRGHEQFF.

This clonotype was counted ten times or more. CDR3 DNA sequence: TGTGCCAGCAGTGAAGTGGGCTATGGCTACACCTTC. Translation: CASSEVGYGYTF. The rearrangement uses TRBV2 and TRBJ1-2; no firm D call. The CDR3 length is 12 residues. CDR1 is SNHLY, CDR2 FYNNEI, per germline. V was pared by 1 base and J by 4 bases, with 4 bases between.

Only a few counts were recorded for this clonotype. This rearrangement joins TRBV5-1 to TRBJ2-7, with 11 positions matching TRBD2. The CDR3 loop spans 14 amino acids. The germline gives CDR1 SGHRS, CDR2 YFSETQ. V was pared by 1 base and J by 5 bases, with 2 bases of the junction left unmatched. This chain's CDR3 is CASSLQLAGDEQYF. In nucleotides, the CDR3 is TGCGCCAGCAGCTTGCAACTAGCGGGAGACGAGCAGTACTTC.

The V and J genes are TRBV12-5 and TRBJ1-2; the D gene is possibly TRBD1 (6 bases). The CDR3 contains 14 residues. With 0 bases removed from V and 5 bases from J, the gap between germline ends came to 10 bases. Germline lookup yields CDR1 LGHNT and CDR2 FRNRAP. The CDR3 sequence is CASGLVGTHYGYTF. DNA of the CDR3: TGTGCTAGTGGTTTGGTTGGGACACATTATGGCTACACCTTC.

This chain connects TRBV19 to TRBJ2-1; maybe TRBD1 (6 bases). Germline loops: CDR1 LNHDA, CDR2 SQIVND (reference sequence). V lost 5 bases and J 6 bases, leaving 11 bases between the germline ends. CDR3 size: 13 residues. The CDR3 protein is CASSDQGINEQFF. The CDR3 bases are TGTGCCAGTAGTGACCAGGGGATCAATGAGCAGTTCTTC.

On this clonotype: One base away lies a much larger clone, so this may be a sequencing read error. V usage is TRBV30 and J usage is TRBJ2-7, with D perhaps being TRBD1 or TRBD2 (5 bases each). The CDR3 is 13 residues long. The germline gives CDR1 GTSNPN, CDR2 SVGIG (reference sequence). Here the CDR3 DNA reads TGTGCTTGGGCTGGGGGAGAGTCCTACGAGCAGTACTTC. Amino acids: CAWAGGESYEQYF.

The chain joins TRBV20-1 to TRBJ2-5, with 11 positions matching TRBD2. The CDR3 covers 13 residues. Losses at the gene ends were 2 bases for V and 5 bases for J; bases not matched to a gene: 1. The germline V gene encodes CDR1 DFQATT and CDR2 SNEGSKA (reference sequence). Here the CDR3 DNA reads TGCAGTGCTAGAACTAGCGGGAGCGAGACCCAGTACTTC. This translates into CSARTSGSETQYF.

The table lists this clonotype with a few counts. V is TRBV20-1 and J is TRBJ1-6, with D possibly matching TRBD1 (5 bases). The V end lost 4 bases, the J end lost 6 bases, and 10 bases lay between the germline ends. This CDR3 comprises 13 residues. The germline V gene has CDR1 DFQATT and CDR2 SNEGSKA (reference sequence). CDR3 loop: CSATRDGNSPLHF. The DNA for the CDR3 is TGCAGTGCTACCCGGGACGGTAATTCACCCCTCCACTTT.

The chain links TRBV6-5 to TRBJ2-1, with 8 bases matching TRBD2. The germline gives CDR1 MNHEY, CDR2 SVGAGI. The CDR3 runs to 17 residues. J gave up 5 bases and V 0 bases, and 9 bases lay outside the gene matches. CDR3 sequence reads: CASSYSNRVLADNEQFF. The CDR3 DNA reads TGTGCCAGCAGTTACTCGAACAGAGTACTAGCGGACAATGAGCAGTTCTTC.

This clonotype was counted ten times or more. V is TRBV2 and J is TRBJ2-1; 12 bases are a match to TRBD2. Per the germline V gene, CDR1 is SNHLY and CDR2 is FYNNEI. J was trimmed by 5 bases and V by 5 bases; bases with no gene match: 7. The CDR3 extends over 16 amino acids. As DNA, the CDR3 is TGTGCCAGCAGTCGACTAGCGGGAGTTGGGGACAATGAGCAGTTCTTC. Its translation: CASSRLAGVGDNEQFF.

This clonotype has ten or more counts. The J gene is TRBJ2-7, the V gene TRBV7-9; the D gene is possibly TRBD1 (6 bases). CDR3 length: 14 amino acids. With 5 bases removed from V and 7 bases from J, the gap between germline ends came to 18 bases. From germline, CDR1 is SEHNR and CDR2 FQNEAQ (reference sequence). CDR3 sequence: CASSPSTTGTEQYF. CDR3 in DNA: TGTGCCAGCAGCCCATCGACCACAGGGACGGAGCAGTACTTC.

This clonotype was detected ten times or more. The chain has TRBV6-5 and TRBJ2-7; D remains unclear. The germline gives CDR1 MNHEY, CDR2 SVGAGI. This CDR3 has 15 amino acids. Trimming removed 0 bases from V and 2 bases from J, with 11 bases in between. CDR3 loop: CASSYSTGTAYEQYF. CDR3 in DNA: TGTGCCAGCAGTTACTCGACTGGCACAGCCTACGAGCAGTACTTC.

The chain joins TRBV13 to TRBJ2-3; D uncertain. CDR3 length: 16 residues. V was clipped by 3 bases and J by 2 bases, with 15 bases between them. Germline CDR1 and CDR2: PRHDT and FYEKMQ (reference sequence). The CDR3: CASSFFAVKITDTQYF. The CDR3 bases are TGTGCCAGCAGCTTTTTCGCGGTGAAAATCACAGATACGCAGTATTTT.

This sequence joins TRBV20-1 and TRBJ2-7; D remains unclear. This CDR3 comprises 12 residues. V lost 1 base to trimming and J lost 1 base, with 5 bases between them. Germline V gene data show CDR1 as DFQATT and CDR2 as SNEGSKA (reference sequence). CDR3 amino acids: CSARVRSYEQYF. The CDR3 coding sequence is TGCAGTGCTAGAGTAAGGTCCTACGAGCAGTACTTC.

J is TRBJ1-1 and V is TRBV10-3, with D unresolved. Deletions cut 4 bases from V and 0 bases from J, with 9 bases between. Germline assignment: CDR1 ENHRY and CDR2 SYGVKD. The CDR3 runs to 14 residues. CDR3 nucleotides: TGTGCCATCAGTGTCGGGCAGGTGAACACTGAAGCTTTCTTT. This translates into CAISVGQVNTEAFF.

This clonotype was seen only a few times. A much larger clone sits a single nucleotide away, making a read error possible. The gene calls are TRBV6-2 or TRBV6-3 and TRBJ2-1, with TRBD2 identical over 10 bases. V trimming: 0 bases; J trimming: 4 bases; junction bases outside the gene matches: 6. CDR3 length equals 17 residues. In germline, CDR1 is MNHEY, CDR2 SVGEGT. Here the CDR3 reads CASSYSGTSEIYNEQFF. CDR3 DNA sequence: TGTGCCAGCAGTTACTCGGGGACTAGCGAGATTTACAATGAGCAGTTCTTC.

This clonotype was seen a handful of times. V usage is TRBV14 and J usage is TRBJ2-1; 11 positions match TRBD2. The CDR3 totals 15 residues. J gave up 0 bases and V 8 bases, and 3 bases lay outside the gene matches. Germline CDR1 reads SGHDN; CDR2 reads FVKESK. For the CDR3, the DNA is TGTGCCAGCCGACTAGCGGGGCACTCCTACAATGAGCAGTTCTTC. This translates into CASRLAGHSYNEQFF.

In this sample, this clonotype turned up many times. J is TRBJ1-2 and V is TRBV2; no clear D gene. Germline V gene lookup returns CDR1 SNHLY and CDR2 FYNNEI. CDR3 length: 13 amino acids. Between the trimmed V and J ends, which lost 4 bases and 4 bases, there was a span of 10 bases. CDR3 DNA sequence: TGTGCCAGCAGTGCTGAGGGAAGCTATGGCTACACCTTC. Protein sequence: CASSAEGSYGYTF.

This clonotype was seen repeatedly, ten times or more. The V and J genes are TRBV6-1 and TRBJ2-5, with TRBD2 identical over 8 bases. V lost 4 bases, J lost 5 bases, and 12 bases stayed unmatched. The CDR3 totals 16 residues. Germline V gene lookup returns CDR1 MNHNS and CDR2 SASEGT. The CDR3 coding sequence is TGTGCCAGCAGTGCGGACTCGGGAGGGTCGCGGGAGACCCAGTACTTC. Translated: CASSADSGGSRETQYF.

This clonotype was seen ten or more times. The CDR3 nucleotides read TGCGCCAGCAGACAGACCAGGAAACAAGGAGATAATGAAAAACTGTTTTTT. Its protein product is CASRQTRKQGDNEKLFF. The chain employs TRBV5-1 and TRBJ1-4, with D unclear. The CDR3 contains 17 residues. CDR1 and CDR2 from the germline V gene are SGHRS and YFSETQ. Trimming cost V 5 bases and J 4 bases, with 21 bases left between them. The full variable domain, with the rest looked up from reference TRBV5-1 and TRBJ1-4, is KAGVTQTPRYLIKTRGQQVTLSCSPISGHRSVSWYQQTPGQGLQFLFEYFSETQRNKGNFPGRFSGRQFSNSRSEMNVSTLELGDSALYLCASRQTRKQGDNEKLFFGSGTQLSVL.

This clonotype was seen many times. The CDR3 DNA is TGTGCCAGCAGTTTAGGCGGGACCGGGCAGCCCCAGCATTTT. It yields the protein CASSLGGTGQPQHF. This chain links TRBV12-3 or TRBV12-4 with TRBJ1-5, with TRBD1 as a possible D gene (5 bases). V lost 1 base and J lost 7, with 11 bases in between. The CDR3 covers 14 residues.

V and J are TRBV9 and TRBJ2-1; 9 bases are shared with TRBD2. The CDR3 spans 17 residues. The V segment lost 0 bases and the J segment 4 bases; nucleotides outside the gene matches: 8. The V gene's germline CDR1 is SGDLS and CDR2 YYNGEE. CDR3 in DNA: TGTGCCAGCAGCGTAGGCAGGTTGACTAGCGGTTACAATGAGCAGTTCTTC. Amino acid sequence: CASSVGRLTSGYNEQFF.